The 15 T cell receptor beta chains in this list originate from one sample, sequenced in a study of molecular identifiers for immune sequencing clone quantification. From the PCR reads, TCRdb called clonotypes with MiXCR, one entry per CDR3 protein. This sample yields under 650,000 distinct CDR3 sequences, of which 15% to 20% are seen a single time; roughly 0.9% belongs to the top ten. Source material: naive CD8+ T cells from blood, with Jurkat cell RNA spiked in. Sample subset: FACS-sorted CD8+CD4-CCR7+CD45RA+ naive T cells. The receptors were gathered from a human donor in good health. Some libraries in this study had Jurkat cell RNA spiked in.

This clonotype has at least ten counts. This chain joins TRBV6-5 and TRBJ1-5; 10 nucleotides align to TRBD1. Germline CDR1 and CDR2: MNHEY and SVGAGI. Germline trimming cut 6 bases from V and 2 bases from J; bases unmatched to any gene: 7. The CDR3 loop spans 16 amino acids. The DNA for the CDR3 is TGTGCCAGCAGACTCTTCGGGACAGGGGGCAATCAGCCCCAGCATTTT. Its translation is CASRLFGTGGNQPQHF.

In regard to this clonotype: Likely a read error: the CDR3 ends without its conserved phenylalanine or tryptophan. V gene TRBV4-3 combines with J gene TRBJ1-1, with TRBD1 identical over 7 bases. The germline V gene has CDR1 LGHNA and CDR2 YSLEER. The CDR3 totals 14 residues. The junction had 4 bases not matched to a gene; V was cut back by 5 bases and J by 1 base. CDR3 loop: CASSLGQTNTEAFS. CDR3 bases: TGCGCCAGCAGCTTGGGACAGACGAACACTGAAGCTTTCTCT.

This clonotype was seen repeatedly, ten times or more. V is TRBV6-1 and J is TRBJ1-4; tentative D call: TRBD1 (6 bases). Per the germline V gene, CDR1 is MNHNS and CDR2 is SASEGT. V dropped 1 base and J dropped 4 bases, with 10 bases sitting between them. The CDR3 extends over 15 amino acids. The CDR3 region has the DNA TGTGCCAGCAGTGAAGAATGGACAGTTAATGAAAAACTGTTTTTT. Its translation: CASSEEWTVNEKLFF.

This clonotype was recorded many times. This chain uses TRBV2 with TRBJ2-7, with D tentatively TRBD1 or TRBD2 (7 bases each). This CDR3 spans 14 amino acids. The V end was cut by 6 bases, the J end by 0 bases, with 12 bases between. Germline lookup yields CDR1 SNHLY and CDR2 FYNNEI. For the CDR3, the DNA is TGTGCCAGCAGAGCGGGACAGCTCTCCTACGAGCAGTACTTC. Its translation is CASRAGQLSYEQYF.

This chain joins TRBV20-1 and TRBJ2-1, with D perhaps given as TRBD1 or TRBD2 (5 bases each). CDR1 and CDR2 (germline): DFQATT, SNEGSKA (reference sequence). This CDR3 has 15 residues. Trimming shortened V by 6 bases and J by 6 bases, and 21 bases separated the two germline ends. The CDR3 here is CSAPTGAIDFNEQFF. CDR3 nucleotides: TGCAGTGCCCCAACCGGGGCCATAGACTTCAATGAGCAGTTCTTC.

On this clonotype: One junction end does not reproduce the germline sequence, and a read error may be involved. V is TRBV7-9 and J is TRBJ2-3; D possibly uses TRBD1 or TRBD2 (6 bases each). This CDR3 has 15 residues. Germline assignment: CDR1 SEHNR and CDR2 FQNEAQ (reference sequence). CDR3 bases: TGTGCCGGCAGCTTAGGAGGGGGTAGCCCAGATACGCAGTATTTT. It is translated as CAGSLGGGSPDTQYF.

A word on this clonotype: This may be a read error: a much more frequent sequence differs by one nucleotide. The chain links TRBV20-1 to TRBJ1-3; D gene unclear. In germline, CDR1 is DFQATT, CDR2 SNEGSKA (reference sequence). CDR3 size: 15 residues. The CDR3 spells CSARDSQTSGSTIYF. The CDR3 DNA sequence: TGCAGTGCTAGAGATTCACAAACCTCTGGAAGCACCATATATTTT.

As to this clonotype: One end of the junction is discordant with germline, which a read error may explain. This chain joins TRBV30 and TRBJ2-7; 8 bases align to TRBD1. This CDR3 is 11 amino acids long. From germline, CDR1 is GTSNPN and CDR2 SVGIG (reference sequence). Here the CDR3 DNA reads TGTGCCTGGAGTGTATTGGGACAGGCGCACTTC. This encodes CAWSVLGQAHF.

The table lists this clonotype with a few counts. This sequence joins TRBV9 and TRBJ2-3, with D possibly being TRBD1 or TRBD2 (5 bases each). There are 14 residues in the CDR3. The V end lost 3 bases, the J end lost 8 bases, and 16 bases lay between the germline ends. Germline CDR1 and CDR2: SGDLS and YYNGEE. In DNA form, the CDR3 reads TGTGCCAGCAGCGGGGGGTCTGAGGTTGGTACGCAGTATTTT. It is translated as CASSGGSEVGTQYF.

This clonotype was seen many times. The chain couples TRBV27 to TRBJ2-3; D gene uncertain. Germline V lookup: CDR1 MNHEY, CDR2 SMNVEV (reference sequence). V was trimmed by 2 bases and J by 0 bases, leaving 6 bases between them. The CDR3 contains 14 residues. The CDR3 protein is CASSLRKSTDTQYF. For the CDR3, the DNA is TGTGCCAGCAGTTTACGGAAGAGCACAGATACGCAGTATTTT.

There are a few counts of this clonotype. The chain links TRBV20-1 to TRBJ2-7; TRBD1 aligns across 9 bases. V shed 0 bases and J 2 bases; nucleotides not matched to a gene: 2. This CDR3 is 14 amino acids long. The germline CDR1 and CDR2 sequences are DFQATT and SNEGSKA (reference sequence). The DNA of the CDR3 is TGCAGTGCTAGAGAGGACAGGGGCACCTACGAGCAGTACTTC. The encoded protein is CSAREDRGTYEQYF.

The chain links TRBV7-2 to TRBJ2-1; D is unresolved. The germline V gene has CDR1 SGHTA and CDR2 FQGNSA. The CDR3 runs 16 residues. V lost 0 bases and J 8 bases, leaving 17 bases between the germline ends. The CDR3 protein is CASSLAPTEIGDEQFF. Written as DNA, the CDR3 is TGTGCCAGCAGCTTAGCTCCCACTGAAATAGGCGATGAGCAGTTCTTC.

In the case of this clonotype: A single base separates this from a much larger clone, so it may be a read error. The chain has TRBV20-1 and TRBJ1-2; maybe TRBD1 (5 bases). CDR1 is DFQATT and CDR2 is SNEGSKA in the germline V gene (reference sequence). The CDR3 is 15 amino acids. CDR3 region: CSARDSRAANYGHTF. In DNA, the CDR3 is TGCAGTGCTAGAGATAGCAGGGCCGCTAACTATGGCCACACCTTC.

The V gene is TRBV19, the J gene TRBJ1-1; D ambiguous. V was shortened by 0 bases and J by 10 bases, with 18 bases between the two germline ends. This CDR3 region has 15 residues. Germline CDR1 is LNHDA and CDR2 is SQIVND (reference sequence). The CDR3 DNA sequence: TGTGCCAGTAGTATAGATCCTTCGACCGGCCAGGCAGCTTTCTTT. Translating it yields CASSIDPSTGQAAFF.

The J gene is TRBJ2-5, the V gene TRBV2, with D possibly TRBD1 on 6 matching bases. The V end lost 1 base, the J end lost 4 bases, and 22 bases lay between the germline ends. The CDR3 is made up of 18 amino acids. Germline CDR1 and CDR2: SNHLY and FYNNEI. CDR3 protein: CASSEGVGASVSRETQYF. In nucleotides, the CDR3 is TGTGCCAGCAGTGAAGGGGTGGGGGCTAGTGTGTCTCGAGAGACCCAGTACTTC.